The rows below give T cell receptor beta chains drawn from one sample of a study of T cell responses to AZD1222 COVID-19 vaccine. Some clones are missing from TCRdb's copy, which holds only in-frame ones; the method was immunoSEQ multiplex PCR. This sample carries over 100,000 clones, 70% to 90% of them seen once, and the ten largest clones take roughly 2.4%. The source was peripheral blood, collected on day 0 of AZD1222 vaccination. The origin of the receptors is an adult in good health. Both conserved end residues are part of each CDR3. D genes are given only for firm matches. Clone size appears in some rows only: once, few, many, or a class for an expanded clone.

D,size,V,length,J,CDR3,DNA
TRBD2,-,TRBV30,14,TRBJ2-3,CAWGVAGGMDTQYF,TGTGCCTGGGGGGTAGCGGGAGGAATGGATACGCAGTATTTT
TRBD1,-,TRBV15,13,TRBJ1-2,CATSRGQGDGYTF,TGTGCCACCAGCAGAGGACAGGGCGATGGCTACACCTTC
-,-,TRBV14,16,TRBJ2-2,CASSLTYRDSTGELFF,TGTGCCAGCAGCCTAACCTACAGGGATAGCACCGGGGAGCTGTTTTTT
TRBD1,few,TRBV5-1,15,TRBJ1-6,CASSLLQGGSSPLHF,TGCGCCAGCAGCTTGCTACAGGGGGGGAGTTCACCCCTCCACTTT
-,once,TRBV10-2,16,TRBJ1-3,CASSADGGVSGNTIYF,TGCGCCAGCAGCGCGGACGGTGGGGTCTCTGGAAACACCATATATTTT
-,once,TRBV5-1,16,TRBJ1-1,CASSLPDPTPNTEAFF,TGCGCCAGCAGCTTGCCTGACCCGACACCGAACACTGAAGCTTTCTTT
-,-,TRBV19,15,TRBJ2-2,CASSIGQVNTGELFF,TGTGCCAGTAGTATAGGTCAGGTGAACACCGGGGAGCTGTTTTTT
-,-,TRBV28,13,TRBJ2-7,CASILEVPGEQYF,TGTGCCAGCATCCTCGAGGTTCCCGGCGAGCAGTACTTC
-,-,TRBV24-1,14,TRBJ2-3,CATSDWTDTDTQYF,TGTGCCACCAGTGATTGGACGGACACAGATACGCAGTATTTT
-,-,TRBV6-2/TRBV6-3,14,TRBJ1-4,CASSRGQGREKLFF,TGTGCCAGCAGCCGCGGGCAGGGGAGAGAAAAACTGTTTTTT
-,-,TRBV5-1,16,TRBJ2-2,CASSLMASSGDGELFF,TGCGCCAGCAGCTTGATGGCCTCCTCAGGGGACGGGGAGCTGTTTTTT
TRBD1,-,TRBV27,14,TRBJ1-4,CASSRGTGNEKLFF,TGTGCCAGCAGTCGTGGGACAGGAAATGAAAAACTGTTTTTT
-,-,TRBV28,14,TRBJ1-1,CASRVPLGNTEAFF,TGTGCCAGCAGGGTCCCCCTGGGGAACACTGAAGCTTTCTTT
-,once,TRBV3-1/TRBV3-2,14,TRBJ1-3,CASSHSGSGNTIYF,TGTGCCAGCAGCCACTCAGGCTCTGGAAACACCATATATTTT
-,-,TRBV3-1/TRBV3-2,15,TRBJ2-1,CASSEPGWSYNEQFF,TGTGCCAGCAGCGAGCCGGGGTGGTCCTACAATGAGCAGTTCTTC
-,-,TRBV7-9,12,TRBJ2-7,CASSLAGGPLKF,TGTGCCAGCAGCTTAGCGGGGGGGCCCCTAAAGTTC
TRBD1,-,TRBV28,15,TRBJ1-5,CASSTRDRANQPQHF,TGTGCCAGCAGTACCCGGGACAGGGCTAATCAGCCCCAGCATTTT
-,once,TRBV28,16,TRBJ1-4,CASQPGSARINEKLFF,TGTGCCAGCCAACCCGGGTCAGCCAGAATTAATGAAAAACTGTTTTTT
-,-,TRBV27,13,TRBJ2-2,CASSLGGTGELFF,TGTGCCAGCAGTTTAGGGGGGACCGGGGAGCTGTTTTTT
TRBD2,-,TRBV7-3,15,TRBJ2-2,CASSYSGRNTGELFF,TGTGCCAGCAGCTATAGCGGGAGAAACACCGGGGAGCTGTTTTTT
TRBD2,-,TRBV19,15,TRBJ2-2,CASSIGRESTGELFF,TGTGCCAGTAGTATAGGGCGGGAGAGCACCGGGGAGCTGTTTTTT
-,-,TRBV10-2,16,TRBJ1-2,CASSDPRRGANYGYTF,TGCGCCAGCAGTGACCCCCGAAGGGGGGCTAACTATGGCTACACCTTC
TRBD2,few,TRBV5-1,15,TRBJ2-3,CATSVLAGGGDTQYF,TGCGCCACTTCTGTTCTAGCGGGAGGCGGAGATACGCAGTATTTT
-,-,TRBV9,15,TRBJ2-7,CASSVAGDGSYEQYF,TGTGCCAGCAGCGTAGCGGGGGATGGCTCCTACGAGCAGTACTTC
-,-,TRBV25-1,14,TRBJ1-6,CASSQRRARSPLHF,TGTGCCAGCAGTCAGAGGAGGGCACGATCACCCCTCCACTTT
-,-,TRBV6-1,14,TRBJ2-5,CASREGILLETQYF,TGTGCCAGCAGGGAAGGGATTCTATTAGAGACCCAGTACTTC
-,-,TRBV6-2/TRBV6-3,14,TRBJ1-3,CASSSSGVGNTIYF,TGTGCCAGCAGCTCGTCGGGGGTCGGAAACACCATATATTTT
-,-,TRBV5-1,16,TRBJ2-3,CASSLNQGGSQDTQYF,TGCGCCAGCAGCTTGAATCAGGGGGGGTCACAAGATACGCAGTATTTT
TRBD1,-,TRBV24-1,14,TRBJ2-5,CATSTGGLRETQYF,TGTGCCACCAGCACAGGGGGCCTACGGGAGACCCAGTACTTC
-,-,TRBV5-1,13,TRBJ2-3,CASSLGSTDTQYF,TGCGCCAGCAGCCTGGGCTCCACAGATACGCAGTATTTT
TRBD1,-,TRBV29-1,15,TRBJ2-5,CSVEVPGTGEETQYF,TGCAGCGTTGAAGTCCCGGGGACAGGGGAGGAGACCCAGTACTTC
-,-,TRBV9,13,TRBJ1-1,CASSARLGAEAFF,TGTGCCAGCAGCGCAAGACTGGGAGCTGAAGCTTTCTTT
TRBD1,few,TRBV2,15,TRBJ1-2,CASSERQGVNYGYTF,TGTGCCAGCAGTGAAAGACAGGGGGTTAACTATGGCTACACCTTC
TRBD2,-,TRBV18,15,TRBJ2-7,CASSPTSGSSYEQYF,TGTGCCAGCTCACCGACTAGCGGGAGCTCCTACGAGCAGTACTTC
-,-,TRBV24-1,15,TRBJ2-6,CATSETDTGANVLTF,TGTGCCACCAGTGAGACGGACACCGGGGCCAACGTCCTGACTTTC
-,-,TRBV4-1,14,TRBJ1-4,CASSPDSGAEKLFF,TGCGCCAGCAGCCCGGACAGCGGCGCTGAAAAACTGTTTTTT
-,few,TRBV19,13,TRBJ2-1,CASSVVPHNEQFF,TGTGCCAGTTCAGTGGTCCCGCACAATGAGCAGTTCTTC
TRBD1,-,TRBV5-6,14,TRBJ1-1,CASSWTGVRTEAFF,TGTGCCAGCAGCTGGACAGGGGTTAGGACTGAAGCTTTCTTT
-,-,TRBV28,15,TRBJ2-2,CASSLGTPNTGELFF,TGTGCCAGCAGTTTGGGGACACCCAACACCGGGGAGCTGTTTTTT
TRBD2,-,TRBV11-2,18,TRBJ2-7,CASSPRVRLAGPSYEQYF,TGTGCCAGCAGCCCGAGAGTCCGTCTAGCGGGTCCCTCCTACGAGCAGTACTTC
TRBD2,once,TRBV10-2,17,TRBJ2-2,CASSESRAGVGTGELFF,TGCGCCAGCAGTGAGTCAAGGGCGGGAGTAGGTACCGGGGAGCTGTTTTTT